The 20 T cell receptor beta chains below were found in one sample sequenced in a study of cytomegalovirus exposure and HLA in healthy donors. TCRdb's table, derived via immunoSEQ multiplex PCR, lists solely in-frame clones and lacks some. The repertoire consists of around 250,000 clones, with roughly 88% occurring once and the leading ten covering around 3.1%. Sequences were obtained from PBMCs. The receptors were gathered from a woman aged 25-40 years in good health and CMV-seronegative.

The gene calls are TRBV25-1 and TRBJ2-7; TRBD1 aligns across 7 bases. Germline values: CDR1 MGHDK, CDR2 SYGVNS. CDR3 length equals 14 residues. V shed 8 bases and J 1 base; nucleotides not matched to a gene: 8. CDR3 bases: TGTGCCAGCTCACCACAGGGGTGGTCCTACGAGCAGTACTTC. It specifies CASSPQGWSYEQYF.

V and J are TRBV11-3 and TRBJ2-4, with D perhaps TRBD2 (5 bases). The V gene lost 5 bases and the J gene lost 1 base, with 12 bases spanning the gap. This CDR3 has 15 amino acids. Per germline, CDR1 SGHNT and CDR2 YENEEA. CDR3 coding DNA: TGTGCCAGCAGCAATACTAGACGGGCCAAAAACATTCAGTACTTC. Translated: CASSNTRRAKNIQYF.

The chain carries TRBV25-1 and TRBJ2-3, with TRBD1 matching over 7 bases. The CDR3 covers 16 residues. V shed 2 bases and J 5 bases; nucleotides not matched to a gene: 10. Germline V lookup: CDR1 MGHDK, CDR2 SYGVNS. The CDR3 sequence is CASSERGTALGDTQYF. CDR3 in DNA: TGTGCCAGCAGTGAACGAGGGACAGCACTGGGAGATACGCAGTATTTT.

The chain is built from TRBV14 and TRBJ2-1, with TRBD1 matching over 7 bases. V lost 4 bases, J lost 3 bases, and 6 bases stayed unmatched. Looked up from germline, CDR1 is SGHDN and CDR2 is FVKESK. This CDR3 is built from 15 residues. CDR3 in DNA: TGTGCCAGCAGCCCCTCGACAGGGAACTACAATGAGCAGTTCTTC. This encodes CASSPSTGNYNEQFF.

The chain combines TRBV18 with TRBJ2-7; 8 nucleotides line up with TRBD2. The CDR3 has 17 amino acids. After removal of 1 base from V and 2 bases from J, the junction contained 10 bases not matched to a gene. The germline CDR1 and CDR2 sequences are KGHSH and LQKENI. Here the CDR3 DNA reads TGTGCCAGCTCACCACTTCGGGAGGGCCTTCCTACCTACGAGCAGTACTTC. Its protein is CASSPLREGLPTYEQYF. The variable domain in full, completed from reference TRBV18 and TRBJ2-7, reads NAGVMQNPRHLVRRRGQEARLRCSPMKGHSHVYWYRQLPEEGLKFMVYLQKENIIDESGMPKERFSAEFPKEGPSILRIQQVVRGDSAAYFCASSPLREGLPTYEQYFGPGTRLTVT.

This rearrangement joins TRBV27 to TRBJ2-1; D not resolved. This CDR3 comprises 16 residues. The V and J ends lost 4 bases and 3 bases respectively, with 16 bases between them. Germline V CDR1 and CDR2: MNHEY, SMNVEV (reference sequence). The DNA for the CDR3 is TGTGCCAGCAGTTCCCCATCCTTGGCCGTCTACAATGAGCAGTTCTTC. It codes for CASSSPSLAVYNEQFF.

Concerning this clone: An end of the junction differs from the germline gene, which may be a read error. This sequence joins TRBV10-2 and TRBJ2-2, with 14 bases identical to TRBD2. Germline CDR1 WSHSY, CDR2 SAAADI. CDR3 length equals 18 residues. In DNA, the CDR3 is TGCGCCAGGAGTGAGGGACTAGCGGGAGCTTTGGTCGGCGGGGAGCTGTTTTTT. The encoded protein is CARSEGLAGALVGGELFF.

In this sample, this clone turned up once. The chain is built from TRBV4-3 and TRBJ2-2; weak D call: TRBD2 (5 bases). This CDR3 is 15 amino acids long. The ends were cut back, 0 bases at V and 8 bases at J, with 13 bases in the middle. Looked up from germline, CDR1 is LGHNA and CDR2 is YSLEER. CDR3 region: CASSQERRRAGELFF. The CDR3 DNA follows: TGCGCCAGCAGCCAAGAAAGAAGGCGGGCGGGGGAGCTGTTTTTT.

The CDR3 here is CASSLRGAYSYEQYF. The CDR3, as DNA: TGTGCCAGCAGTCTCCGGGGGGCATACTCCTACGAGCAGTACTTC. V usage is TRBV27 and J usage is TRBJ2-7, with TRBD2 as a possible D gene (7 bases). V dropped 5 bases and J dropped 0 bases, with 14 bases sitting between them. Germline lookup yields CDR1 MNHEY and CDR2 SMNVEV (reference sequence). CDR3 length: 15 residues.

This sequence joins TRBV29-1 and TRBJ2-7, with TRBD2 identical over 11 bases. Germline values: CDR1 SQVTM, CDR2 ANQGSEA. The V segment lost 3 bases and the J segment 5 bases; nucleotides outside the gene matches: 3. CDR3 length: 13 residues. The CDR3 sequence: CSVESGLADEQYF. CDR3 in DNA: TGCAGCGTTGAGTCGGGACTAGCGGACGAGCAGTACTTC.

The V gene is TRBV20-1, the J gene TRBJ2-4; 9 nucleotides agree with TRBD1. Germline CDR1 reads DFQATT; CDR2 reads SNEGSKA (reference sequence). V shed 5 bases, J shed 7 bases, and the junction held 0 bases outside the gene matches. This CDR3 region has 11 residues. This CDR3 reads CSAGQGNIQYF. CDR3 coding DNA: TGCAGTGCTGGACAGGGGAACATTCAGTACTTC.

This chain connects TRBV27 to TRBJ2-7, with D maybe TRBD2 (5 bases). The CDR3 contains 15 residues. Germline CDR1 is MNHEY and CDR2 is SMNVEV (reference sequence). Trimming removed 2 bases from V and 0 bases from J, with 11 bases in between. This chain's CDR3 is CASSLLEGYSYEQYF. The CDR3 bases are TGTGCCAGCAGTTTACTCGAGGGATACTCCTACGAGCAGTACTTC.

This clone was seen just once. The identical CDR3 is also encoded by other nucleotide sequences in the sample. This chain links TRBV27 with TRBJ2-3, with TRBD2 matching 10 bases. With 3 bases clipped from V and 1 base from J, the junction kept 1 base outside the gene matches. Germline-derived CDR1 and CDR2 are MNHEY and SMNVEV (reference sequence). The CDR3 is 15 residues long. CDR3 bases: TGTGCCAGCAGTTTTGGACTAGCGGGCACAGATACGCAGTATTTT. It is translated as CASSFGLAGTDTQYF.

The chain carries TRBV7-6 and TRBJ2-7, with 9 bases lining up with TRBD1. This CDR3 region has 15 residues. Germline CDR1 and CDR2: SGHVS and FNYEAQ. V dropped 5 bases and J dropped 2; count of bases not matched to a gene: 7. The CDR3 coding sequence is TGTGCCAGCAGCCCCGGGACAGGGTTCACCTACGAGCAGTACTTC. It specifies CASSPGTGFTYEQYF.

The chain recombines TRBV6-1 with TRBJ2-3; tentatively, D is TRBD1 (5 bases). The CDR3 loop spans 15 amino acids. Germline lookup yields CDR1 MNHNS and CDR2 SASEGT. V was pared by 8 bases and J by 6 bases, with 21 bases between. DNA of the CDR3: TGTGCCAGCTATCCGGCAGGGTCCAGTTTGGATACGCAGTATTTT. Translating it yields CASYPAGSSLDTQYF.

This clone was counted once. The chain recombines TRBV5-1 with TRBJ2-2; 11 nucleotides match TRBD1. The germline V gene has CDR1 SGHRS and CDR2 YFSETQ. With 4 bases clipped from V and 6 bases from J, the junction kept 2 bases outside the gene matches. The CDR3 totals 14 residues. The DNA for the CDR3 is TGCGCCAGCAGCATGGGACAGGGGGCCGGGGAGCTGTTTTTT. The encoded protein is CASSMGQGAGELFF.

V and J are TRBV5-1 and TRBJ2-1; the match to TRBD2 covers 7 bases. The CDR3 has 18 amino acids. Germline V gene lookup returns CDR1 SGHRS and CDR2 YFSETQ. Losses at the gene ends were 3 bases for V and 4 bases for J; bases not matched to a gene: 16. The CDR3 nucleotides are TGCGCCAGCAGCTATCAGAGTTCCGGGACTACGAGATACAATGAGCAGTTCTTC. It yields the protein CASSYQSSGTTRYNEQFF.

This chain uses TRBV9 with TRBJ2-5; D remains unclear. Per the germline V gene, CDR1 is SGDLS and CDR2 is YYNGEE. There are 14 residues in the CDR3. Trimming took off 1 base at V and 3 bases at J, with 10 bases between the two ends. The CDR3 coding sequence is TGTGCCAGCAGCGTAACCGGAACGGAAGAGACCCAGTACTTC. Its protein is CASSVTGTEETQYF.

The chain has TRBV27 and TRBJ2-5; 7 bases map to TRBD2. The germline CDR1 and CDR2 sequences are MNHEY and SMNVEV (reference sequence). The CDR3 loop spans 14 amino acids. V dropped 8 bases and J dropped 4; count of bases not matched to a gene: 10. CDR3 amino acids: CASSREAMGETQYF. The CDR3 coding sequence is TGTGCCAGCTCCCGGGAGGCCATGGGAGAGACCCAGTACTTC.

The chain uses TRBV29-1 and TRBJ2-7; D perhaps matches TRBD1 (5 bases). This CDR3 comprises 13 residues. Germline CDR1 is SQVTM and CDR2 is ANQGSEA. The ends were cut back, 4 bases at V and 2 bases at J, with 12 bases in the middle. CDR3 sequence (DNA): TGCAGCGTTGGAGGTGACAGACCCTACGAGCAGTACTTC. Encoded protein: CSVGGDRPYEQYF.